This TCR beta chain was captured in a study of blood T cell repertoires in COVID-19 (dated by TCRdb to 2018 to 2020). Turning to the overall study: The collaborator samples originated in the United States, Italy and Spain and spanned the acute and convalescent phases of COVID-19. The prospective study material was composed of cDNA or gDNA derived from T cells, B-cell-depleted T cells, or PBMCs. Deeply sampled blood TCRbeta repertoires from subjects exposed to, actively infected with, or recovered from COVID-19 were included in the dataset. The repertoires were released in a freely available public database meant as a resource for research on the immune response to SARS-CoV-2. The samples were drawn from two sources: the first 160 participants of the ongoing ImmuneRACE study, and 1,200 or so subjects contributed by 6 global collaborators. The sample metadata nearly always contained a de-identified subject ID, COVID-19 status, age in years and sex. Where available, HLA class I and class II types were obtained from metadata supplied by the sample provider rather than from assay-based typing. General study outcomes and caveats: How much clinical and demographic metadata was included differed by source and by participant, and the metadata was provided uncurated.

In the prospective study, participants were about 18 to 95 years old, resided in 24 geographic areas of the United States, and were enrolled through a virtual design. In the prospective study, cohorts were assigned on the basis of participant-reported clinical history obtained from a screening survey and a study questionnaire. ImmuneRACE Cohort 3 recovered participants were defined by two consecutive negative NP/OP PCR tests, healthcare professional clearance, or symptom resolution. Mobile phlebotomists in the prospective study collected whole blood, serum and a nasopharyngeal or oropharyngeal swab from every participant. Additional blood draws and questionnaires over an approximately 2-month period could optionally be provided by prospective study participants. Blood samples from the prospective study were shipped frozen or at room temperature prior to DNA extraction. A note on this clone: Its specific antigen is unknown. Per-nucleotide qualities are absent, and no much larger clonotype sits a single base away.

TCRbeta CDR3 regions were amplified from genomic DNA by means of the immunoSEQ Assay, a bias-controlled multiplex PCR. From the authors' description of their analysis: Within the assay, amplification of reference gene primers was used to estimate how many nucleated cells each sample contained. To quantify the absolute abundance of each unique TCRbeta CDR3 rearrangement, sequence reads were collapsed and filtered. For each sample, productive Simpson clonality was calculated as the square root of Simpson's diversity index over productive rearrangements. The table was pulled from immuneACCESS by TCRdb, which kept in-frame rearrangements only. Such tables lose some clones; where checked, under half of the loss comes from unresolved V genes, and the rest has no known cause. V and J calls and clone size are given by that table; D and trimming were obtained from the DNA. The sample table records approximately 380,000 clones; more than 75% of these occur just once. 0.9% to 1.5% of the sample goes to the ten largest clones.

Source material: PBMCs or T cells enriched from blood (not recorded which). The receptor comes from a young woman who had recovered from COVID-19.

The nucleotide sequence reads TGTGCCAGCAGGTCCGGACAGTCCTACGAGCAGTACTTC. This encodes CASRSGQSYEQYF. The sequence links TRBV6-5 to TRBJ2-7; TRBD1 might be the D gene, on 6 matching bases. CDR1 and CDR2 are read off the germline V gene as MNHEY and SVGAGI. The trim is 6 bases for V and 1 base for J, with a gap of 10 bases between the germline ends. Spanning cysteine to phenylalanine, the CDR3 consists of 13 amino acids. The read is trimmed to its CDR3 DNA, 39 bases read in frame from base 1.